The 3 T cell receptor beta chains below all came from one sample that was sequenced in a study of T cell repertoires in cytomegalovirus infection. TCRdb fed the reads into MiXCR, producing one record per CDR3 protein. Of under 300,000 distinct CDR3 sequences detected, more than 15% appear once; the ten largest clones hold less than 60%. The sample comprised CD8+ T cells from PBMCs. These receptors came from a human donor in good health (CMV status not recorded). Some clones in this sample may be carry-over from other donors' samples.

In its sample, this clonotype was seen many times. V gene TRBV7-6 combines with J gene TRBJ2-7; 9 bases agree with TRBD2. The CDR3 runs 17 residues. The germline gives CDR1 SGHVS, CDR2 FNYEAQ. After removal of 5 bases from V and 5 bases from J, the junction contained 16 bases not matched to a gene. Written as DNA, the CDR3 is TGTGCCAGCAGCCCCGCGATAGCGGGGGAGATGACCCACGAGCAGTACTTC. Its protein product is CASSPAIAGEMTHEQYF. Together with reference TRBV7-6 and TRBJ2-7, the CDR3 gives the full variable domain: GAGVSQSPRYKVTKRGQDVALRCDPISGHVSLYWYRQALGQGPEFLTYFNYEAQQDKSGLPNDRFSAERPEGSISTLTIQRTEQRDSAMYRCASSPAIAGEMTHEQYFGPGTRLTVT.

The chain has TRBV12-3 or TRBV12-4 and TRBJ1-1; 7 positions agree with TRBD1. V shed 5 bases, J shed 3 bases, and the junction held 6 bases outside the gene matches. The CDR3 spans 14 residues. The CDR3 region has the DNA TGTGCCAGCAGTCCTACGACAGGGTACACTGAAGCTTTCTTT. It codes for CASSPTTGYTEAFF.

V usage is TRBV6-2 or TRBV6-3 and J usage is TRBJ1-5, with a tentative D call TRBD1 (5 bases). The ends were cut back, 1 base at V and 2 bases at J, with 9 bases in the middle. The length of the CDR3 is 15 residues. The germline gives CDR1 MNHEY, CDR2 SVGEGT. CDR3 in amino acids: CASSYWGNGNQPQHF. The DNA of the CDR3 is TGTGCCAGCAGTTACTGGGGGAACGGCAATCAGCCCCAGCATTTT.